This T cell receptor (beta chain) is from a study of glioma-infiltrating T cells. Study-wide background: Glioblastomas were WHO grade IV, sampled at first diagnosis; low-grade were grade II. Glioma patients had dexamethasone for six or fewer days before surgery.

Germline CDR1 reads MNHNS; CDR2 reads SASEGT. The V and J ends lost 2 bases and 7 bases, in that order; junction bases with no gene match: 8. CDR3 length: 16 residues. Amplification of TCR alpha and beta CDR3 regions from RNA used iRepertoire nested multiplex PCR. Tissue mRNA or PBMC total RNA, roughly 95-400 ng, went into one-step reverse transcription and amplification. TCRdb used MiXCR to reprocess the multiplex PCR reads, holding one entry per CDR3 protein. The sample lists about 380,000 distinct CDR3 sequences, around 38% occurring once. A note on this clonotype: The antigen is unknown.

Findings and limits, study-wide: Signature shared blood CDR3 motifs were enriched in low-divergence and depleted in high-divergence patients.

This rearrangement joins TRBV6-1 to TRBJ2-1, with 10 bases matching TRBD2. The source material was glioma tissue, nonneoplastic brain tissue, or PBMCs (not recorded which). The origin of this receptor is a human donor with low-grade glioma or glioblastoma, undergoing nonglioma brain surgery, or in good health (not recorded which). The CDR3 loop is CASSESPSGSGNEQFF. In DNA, the CDR3 is TGTGCCAGCAGTGAATCCCCTAGCGGGAGCGGTAATGAGCAGTTCTTC.